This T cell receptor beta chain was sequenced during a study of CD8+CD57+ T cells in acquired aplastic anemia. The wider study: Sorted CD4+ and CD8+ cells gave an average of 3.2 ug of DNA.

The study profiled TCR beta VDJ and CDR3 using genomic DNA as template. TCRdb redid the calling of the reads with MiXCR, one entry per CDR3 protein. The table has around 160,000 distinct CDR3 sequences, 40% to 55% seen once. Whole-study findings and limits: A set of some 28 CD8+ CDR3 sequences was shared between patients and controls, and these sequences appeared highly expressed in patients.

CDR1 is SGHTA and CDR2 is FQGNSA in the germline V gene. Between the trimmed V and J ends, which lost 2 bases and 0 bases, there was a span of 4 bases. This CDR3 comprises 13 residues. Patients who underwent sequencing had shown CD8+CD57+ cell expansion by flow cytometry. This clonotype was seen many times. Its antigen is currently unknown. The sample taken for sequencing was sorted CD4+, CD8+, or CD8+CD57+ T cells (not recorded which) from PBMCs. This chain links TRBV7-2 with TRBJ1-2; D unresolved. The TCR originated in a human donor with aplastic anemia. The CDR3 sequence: CASSLKTNYGYTF. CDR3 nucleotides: TGTGCCAGCAGCTTAAAAACTAACTATGGCTACACCTTC.